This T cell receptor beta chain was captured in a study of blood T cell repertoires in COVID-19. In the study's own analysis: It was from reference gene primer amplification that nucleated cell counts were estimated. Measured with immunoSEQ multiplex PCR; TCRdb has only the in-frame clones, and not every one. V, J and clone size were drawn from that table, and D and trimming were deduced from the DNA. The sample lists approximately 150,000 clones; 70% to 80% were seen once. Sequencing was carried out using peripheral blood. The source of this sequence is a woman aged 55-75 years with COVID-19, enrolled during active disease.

The CDR3 reads CASSPMGFGGTDTQYF. The CDR3 DNA is TGCGCCAGCAGCCCAATGGGGTTCGGGGGCACAGATACGCAGTATTTT. This rearrangement joins TRBV5-1 to TRBJ2-3, with a weak D call TRBD2 (5 bases). Germline lookup yields CDR1 SGHRS and CDR2 YFSETQ. Trimming shortened V by 4 bases and J by 1 base, and 16 bases separated the two germline ends. There are 16 residues in the CDR3.